Each of the 25 T cell receptor beta chains below was sequenced from the same sample in a study of T cells in narcolepsy. Generated by immunoSEQ multiplex PCR, the TCRdb table keeps only in-frame clones and is missing some. This table has roughly 25,000 clones, approximately 89% appearing once. Input material: CD45RA- memory CD4+ T cells from PBMCs. All receptors derive from a human donor with narcolepsy.

The genes are TRBV2 and TRBJ2-6; 7 positions agree with TRBD1. V dropped 7 bases and J dropped 0; count of bases not matched to a gene: 9. CDR1 and CDR2 from the germline V gene are SNHLY and FYNNEI. The length of the CDR3 is 17 residues. CDR3 nucleotides: TGTGCCAGCACCAAAAGGGCAGGGGGCTCTGGGGCCAACGTCCTGACTTTC. It translates to CASTKRAGGSGANVLTF.

The gene calls are TRBV4-1 and TRBJ2-1, with 10 nucleotides matching TRBD1. V shed 5 bases and J 7 bases; nucleotides not matched to a gene: 11. Looked up from germline, CDR1 is MGHRA and CDR2 is YSYEKL. This CDR3 comprises 16 residues. The CDR3 protein is CASSSGDRGFGNEQFF. CDR3 DNA sequence: TGCGCCAGCAGCTCTGGGGACAGGGGATTTGGGAATGAGCAGTTCTTC.

The chain couples TRBV6-1 to TRBJ2-5; 11 nucleotides match TRBD2. This CDR3 is 15 amino acids long. Looked up from germline, CDR1 is MNHNS and CDR2 is SASEGT. V was clipped by 5 bases and J by 5 bases; unmatched bases: 7. CDR3 nucleotides: TGTGCCAGCAGTATAGCGGGAGGGAGTGGGGAGACCCAGTACTTC. Translated: CASSIAGGSGETQYF.

About this clone itself: A junction boundary mismatches the germline segment, possibly from a read error. This rearrangement joins TRBV14 to TRBJ2-7; a possible D gene is TRBD2 (5 bases). Germline V gene sequence: CDR1 SGHDN, CDR2 FVKESK. The CDR3 has 12 amino acids. The CDR3 DNA follows: TGTGCCAGCAGCCAACCACCTCGGGGTCTAGACTTC. It is translated as CASSQPPRGLDF.

This chain connects TRBV2 to TRBJ2-1; D unresolved. CDR1 SNHLY and CDR2 FYNNEI come from the germline V gene. The CDR3 loop spans 12 amino acids. The V end lost 4 bases, the J end lost 3 bases, and 4 bases lay between the germline ends. The CDR3 reads CASSVLYNEQFF. Here the CDR3 DNA reads TGTGCCAGCAGTGTCCTCTACAATGAGCAGTTCTTC.

This chain uses TRBV11-2 with TRBJ1-1, with a weak D call TRBD1 (5 bases). V lost 2 bases and J lost 1, with 11 bases in between. The V gene's germline CDR1 is SGHAT and CDR2 FQNNGV. CDR3 length equals 15 residues. The CDR3 DNA reads as TGTGCCAGCAGCTTACAGGGTTTTTCGAACACTGAAGCTTTCTTT. Encoded protein: CASSLQGFSNTEAFF.

V usage is TRBV6-1 and J usage is TRBJ2-7; 10 bases map to TRBD2. The CDR3 totals 17 residues. Germline CDR1 MNHNS, CDR2 SASEGT. Unmatched junction bases numbered 10, after V lost 2 bases and J lost 3 bases. The CDR3 DNA follows: TGTGCCAGCAGTGAACAGAAGAGCGGGAGGGGGGACTACGAGCAGTACTTC. Protein sequence: CASSEQKSGRGDYEQYF.

The chain has TRBV5-5 and TRBJ2-7; D call uncertain. The CDR3 is made up of 11 amino acids. Germline loops: CDR1 SGHKS, CDR2 YYEKEE (reference sequence). V was cut by 3 bases and J by 3 bases, with 4 bases left in between. The CDR3 is CASSSIYEQYF. CDR3 sequence (DNA): TGTGCCAGCAGCTCCATCTACGAGCAGTACTTC.

The chain links TRBV5-1 to TRBJ2-1; TRBD2 agrees at 9 bases. This CDR3 is 16 amino acids long. J lost 4 bases, V lost 4 bases, and 9 bases had no gene match. Germline CDR1 reads SGHRS; CDR2 reads YFSETQ. This CDR3 reads CASSPDPSGKYNEQFF. Written as DNA, the CDR3 is TGCGCCAGCAGCCCCGACCCTAGCGGGAAATACAATGAGCAGTTCTTC.

This chain joins TRBV7-2 and TRBJ2-7; the match to TRBD2 covers 10 bases. V lost 5 bases, J lost 6 bases, and 10 bases stayed unmatched. There are 15 residues in the CDR3. CDR1 SGHTA and CDR2 FQGNSA come from the germline V gene. The CDR3, as DNA: TGTGCCAGCAGCCCCCCTGGGGGGACTAGCGTCGAGCAGTACTTC. Its translation: CASSPPGGTSVEQYF.

The CDR3 sequence is CASSSGGVPGELFF. The CDR3 DNA follows: TGTGCCAGCAGCTCCGGAGGGGTCCCCGGGGAGCTGTTTTTT. The J gene is TRBJ2-2, the V gene TRBV7-3; D is possibly TRBD2 (6 bases). Germline values: CDR1 SGHTA, CDR2 FQGTGA. This CDR3 region has 14 residues. V was pared by 4 bases and J by 6 bases, with 12 bases between. Full variable domain (outside the CDR3, taken from reference TRBV7-3 and TRBJ2-2): GAGVSQTPSNKVTEKGKYVELRCDPISGHTALYWYRQSLGQGPEFLIYFQGTGAADDSGLPNDRFFAVRPEGSVSTLKIQRTERGDSAVYLCASSSGGVPGELFFGEGSRLTVL.

This chain connects TRBV27 to TRBJ1-1; weak D call: TRBD1 (6 bases). CDR3 length: 19 residues. V was pared by 2 bases and J by 1 base, with 23 bases between. The germline CDR1 and CDR2 sequences are MNHEY and SMNVEV (reference sequence). The CDR3 DNA follows: TGTGCCAGCAGTTTAGCGGGGGCCCTGCCCGGGAGACGGAACACTGAAGCTTTCTTT. This codes for CASSLAGALPGRRNTEAFF.

The rearrangement links TRBV19 to TRBJ2-2; maybe TRBD2 (5 bases). The CDR3 sequence is 15 residues long. Germline V gene lookup returns CDR1 LNHDA and CDR2 SQIVND (reference sequence). Trimming took off 5 bases at V and 7 bases at J, with 17 bases between the two ends. As DNA, the CDR3 is TGTGCCAGTAGTTATGAGCCACGGGAAGGCGGGGAGCTGTTTTTT. Amino acid sequence: CASSYEPREGGELFF.

This clone was picked up a small number of times. The chain links TRBV5-1 to TRBJ2-5, with 9 bases lining up with TRBD2. This CDR3 is built from 16 residues. V lost 0 bases, J lost 0 bases, and 3 bases stayed unmatched. Germline assignment: CDR1 SGHRS and CDR2 YFSETQ. Here the CDR3 DNA reads TGCGCCAGCAGCTTGGCCCAGCGGGAGGACCAAGAGACCCAGTACTTC. This encodes CASSLAQREDQETQYF.

The rearrangement uses TRBV28 and TRBJ2-7; D is perhaps TRBD2 (5 bases). Trimming stripped 5 bases from V and 9 bases from J, with 17 bases between. Germline V gene sequence: CDR1 MDHEN, CDR2 SYDVKM. The CDR3 is 13 amino acids. CDR3 in amino acids: CASSHGPGSWQYF. For the CDR3, the DNA is TGTGCCAGCAGTCACGGACCGGGATCGTGGCAGTACTTC.

V gene TRBV19 combines with J gene TRBJ1-4; D is uncertain. The CDR3 runs to 13 residues. Trimming took 7 bases from V and 7 from J, leaving 13 bases between them. The V gene's germline CDR1 is LNHDA and CDR2 SQIVND (reference sequence). In nucleotides, the CDR3 is TGTGCCAGTATCCGTGCGGGCTCTGAAAAACTGTTTTTT. It codes for CASIRAGSEKLFF.

V gene TRBV10-1 combines with J gene TRBJ2-1; 9 nucleotides match TRBD1. Germline lookup yields CDR1 WNHNN and CDR2 SYGVQD (reference sequence). The CDR3 is made up of 16 amino acids. V shed 5 bases, J shed 0 bases, and the junction held 5 bases outside the gene matches. This CDR3 reads CASSPGQGSSYNEQFF. The CDR3 DNA is TGCGCCAGCAGTCCTGGACAGGGGAGCTCCTACAATGAGCAGTTCTTC.

This clone is a singleton in its sample. The chain joins TRBV6-1 to TRBJ1-2; D gene ambiguous. The CDR3 spans 15 residues. Germline V CDR1 and CDR2: MNHNS, SASEGT. The V gene lost 0 bases and the J gene lost 1 base, with 9 bases spanning the gap. CDR3 bases: TGTGCCAGCAGTGAAGCCCACGGGGATAACTATGGCTACACCTTC. Translating it yields CASSEAHGDNYGYTF.

This rearrangement joins TRBV6-5 to TRBJ2-2; 13 bases match TRBD2. From germline, CDR1 is MNHEY and CDR2 SVGAGI. Trimming cost V 5 bases and J 7 bases; bases outside gene matches: 4. This CDR3 comprises 15 residues. Written as DNA, the CDR3 is TGTGCCAGCAGTGGGACTAGCGGGAATGGCGGGGAGCTGTTTTTT. It translates to CASSGTSGNGGELFF.

V usage is TRBV2 and J usage is TRBJ2-1; the D gene is possibly TRBD1 (6 bases). The CDR3 covers 15 residues. Germline V gene lookup returns CDR1 SNHLY and CDR2 FYNNEI. V was trimmed by 4 bases and J by 0 bases, leaving 10 bases between them. CDR3: CASSGPRGSYNEQFF. The CDR3 DNA reads as TGTGCCAGCAGTGGGCCCAGGGGCTCCTACAATGAGCAGTTCTTC.

This clone showed up just once. V usage is TRBV6-1 and J usage is TRBJ1-1, with a possible D match to TRBD1 (5 bases). The CDR3 totals 14 residues. CDR1 and CDR2 (germline): MNHNS, SASEGT. Trimming left V 6 bases short and J 5 bases short, with 16 bases between. CDR3 loop: CASRLEQEGTEAFF. CDR3 DNA: TGTGCCAGCAGATTGGAGCAGGAGGGGACTGAAGCTTTCTTT.

The chain employs TRBV29-1 and TRBJ1-1; D possibly corresponds to TRBD1 (5 bases). The CDR3 has 13 residues. CDR1 and CDR2 (germline): SQVTM, ANQGSEA. V was shortened by 4 bases and J by 1 base, with 10 bases between the two germline ends. The CDR3 protein is CSVGGGGNTEAFF. Here the CDR3 DNA reads TGCAGCGTTGGGGGGGGAGGGAACACTGAAGCTTTCTTT.

The V call is TRBV2, the J call TRBJ2-2, with 8 bases identical to TRBD1. Germline V CDR1 and CDR2: SNHLY, FYNNEI. J lost 1 base, V lost 6 bases, and 7 bases had no gene match. The CDR3 has 16 residues. The CDR3 sequence: CASRAGQGWNTGELFF. CDR3 nucleotide sequence: TGTGCCAGCAGAGCAGGACAGGGCTGGAACACCGGGGAGCTGTTTTTT.

The chain links TRBV6-5 to TRBJ2-1; D is perhaps TRBD1 (5 bases). The CDR3 runs to 13 residues. Looked up from germline, CDR1 is MNHEY and CDR2 is SVGAGI. Trimming cost V 6 bases and J 9 bases, with 15 bases left between them. The CDR3 sequence is CASSLNTGLEQFF. The CDR3 coding sequence is TGTGCCAGCAGCTTAAATACAGGCCTTGAGCAGTTCTTC.

The V gene is TRBV4-1, the J gene TRBJ1-1, with D tentatively TRBD1 (5 bases). Germline CDR1 MGHRA, CDR2 YSYEKL. The CDR3 loop spans 13 amino acids. With 4 bases removed from V and 1 base from J, the gap between germline ends came to 7 bases. In nucleotides, the CDR3 is TGCGCCAGCAGCCTCGACAGGAACACTGAAGCTTTCTTT. Encoded protein: CASSLDRNTEAFF.